This T cell receptor (beta chain) came from a study of cytomegalovirus exposure and HLA in healthy donors. For the study at large: Earlier results showed approximately 110 million unique TCR beta sequences derived from approximately 170 million T cells. General study points: The study labeled fewer than 200 TCR beta chains cytomegalovirus-associated. It was in a later analysis that TCR association rates were seen to vary by HLA locus, highest for DRB1 and lowest for HLA-C. Sequencing depth roughly uniform across donors was assumed in presence/absence analyses.

With respect to this clone: The antigen is undetermined.

The study ran its PCR with 60 Vbeta and 13 Jbeta primers. TCRdb's copy holds only in-frame clones and misses some; the assay was immunoSEQ multiplex PCR. Counted here are 120,000 to 150,000 clones, approximately 84% occurring once; the ten biggest clones make up more than 1.5%. The TCR comes from a woman aged 40 to 55 in good health and CMV-seronegative. Material: PBMCs.

In nucleotides, the CDR3 is TGTGCCAGCAGCTTCTCTTCGGGTATAGACACAGATACGCAGTATTTT. It is translated as CASSFSSGIDTDTQYF. The chain uses TRBV5-6 and TRBJ2-3, with D unclear. V was cut by 2 bases and J by 2 bases, with 15 bases left in between. Germline CDR1 SGHDT, CDR2 YYEEEE. The CDR3 consists of 16 residues. Together with reference TRBV5-6 and TRBJ2-3, the CDR3 gives the full variable domain: DAGVTQSPTHLIKTRGQQVTLRCSPKSGHDTVSWYQQALGQGPQFIFQYYEEEERQRGNFPDRFSGHQFPNYSSELNVNALLLGDSALYLCASSFSSGIDTDTQYFGPGTRLTVL.